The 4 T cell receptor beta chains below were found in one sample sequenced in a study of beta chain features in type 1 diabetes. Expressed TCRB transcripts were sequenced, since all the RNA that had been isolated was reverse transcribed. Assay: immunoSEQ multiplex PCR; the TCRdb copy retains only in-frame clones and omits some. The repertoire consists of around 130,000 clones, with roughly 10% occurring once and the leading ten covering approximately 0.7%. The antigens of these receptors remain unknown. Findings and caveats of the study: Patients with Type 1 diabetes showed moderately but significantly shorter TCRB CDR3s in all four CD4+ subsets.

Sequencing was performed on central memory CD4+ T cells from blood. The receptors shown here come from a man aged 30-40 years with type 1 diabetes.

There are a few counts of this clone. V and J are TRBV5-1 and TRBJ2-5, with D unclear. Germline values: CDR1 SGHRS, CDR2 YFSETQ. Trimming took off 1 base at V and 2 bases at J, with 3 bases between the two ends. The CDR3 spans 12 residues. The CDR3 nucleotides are TGCGCCAGCAGCTTGCTTCAAGAGACCCAGTACTTC. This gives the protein CASSLLQETQYF.

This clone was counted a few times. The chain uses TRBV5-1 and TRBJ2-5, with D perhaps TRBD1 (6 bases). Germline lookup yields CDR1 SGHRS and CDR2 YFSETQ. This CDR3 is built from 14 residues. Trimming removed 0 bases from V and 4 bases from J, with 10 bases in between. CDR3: CASSLDRATETQYF. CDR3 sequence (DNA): TGCGCCAGCAGCTTGGACAGGGCGACAGAGACCCAGTACTTC.

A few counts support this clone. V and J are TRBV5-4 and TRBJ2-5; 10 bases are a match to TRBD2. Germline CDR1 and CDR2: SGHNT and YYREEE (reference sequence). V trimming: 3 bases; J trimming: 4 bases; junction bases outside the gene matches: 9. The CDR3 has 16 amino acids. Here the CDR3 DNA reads TGTGCCAGCAGCTCAACTAAGCGGGGGGGCCCAGAGACCCAGTACTTC. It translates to CASSSTKRGGPETQYF. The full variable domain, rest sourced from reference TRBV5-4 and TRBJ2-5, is ETGVTQSPTHLIKTRGQQVTLRCSSQSGHNTVSWYQQALGQGPQFIFQYYREEENGRGNFPPRFSGLQFPNYSSELNVNALELDDSALYLCASSSTKRGGPETQYFGPGTRLLVL.

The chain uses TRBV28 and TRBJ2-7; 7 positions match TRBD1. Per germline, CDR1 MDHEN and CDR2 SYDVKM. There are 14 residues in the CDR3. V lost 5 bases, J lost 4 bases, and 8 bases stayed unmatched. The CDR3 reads CASSRPKGAYEQYF. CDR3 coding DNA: TGTGCCAGCAGTAGGCCCAAGGGGGCGTACGAGCAGTACTTC. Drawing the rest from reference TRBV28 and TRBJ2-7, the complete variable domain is DVKVTQSSRYLVKRTGEKVFLECVQDMDHENMFWYRQDPGLGLRLIYFSYDVKMKEKGDIPEGYSVSREKKERFSLILESASTNQTSMYLCASSRPKGAYEQYFGPGTRLTVT.